This paragraph covers one T cell receptor beta chain sequence. Its cognate antigen has yet to be identified. No base-level quality is on record; no much larger clone is a single base apart. A MiSeq instrument was used for deep resolution sequencing, which targeted depths ranging from 1 in 1 million up to 1 in 200,000 T cells, with coverage averaging 10x for each clonotype. TCR beta libraries were generated with the immunoSEQ hsTCRB Kit. The original pipeline was this. The data were analyzed with ImmunoSEQ Analyzer and ImmunoSEQ Data Assistant, and V, D and J gene assignments followed IMGT definitions. Clonality, with values ranging from 0 to 1, was calculated as one minus the normalized Shannon entropy of productive rearrangement frequencies. Only overrepresented clonotypes making up at least 0.05% of the repertoire of each patient were included in the public clonotype analysis. Repertoires from roughly 13 age-matched healthy donors in immuneACCESS were used as clonality controls. TCRdb holds this immuneACCESS table with in-frame rearrangements only. Some clones are missing; in checked studies, unresolved V genes explain under half, and the rest has no known cause. V, J and clone size were drawn from that table, and D and trimming were deduced from the DNA. Within this sample are 250,000 to 350,000 clones, with roughly 76% of them counted one time only. 5.6% of the sample is in the top ten clones.

The germline ends are 10 bases apart after V is trimmed by 3 bases and J by 2 bases. From the cysteine up to the phenylalanine, the CDR3 has a length of 15 residues. The kept DNA is CDR3 alone, 45 bases in frame from the first base. From a lookup of the germline V gene, CDR1 and CDR2 are SGHTA and FQGTGA. The entry originates in a study of cytotoxic CD8 clonotypes in ibrutinib-treated CLL (dated by TCRdb to 2020 to 2022). A note on the overall study: In this cohort, around 15 patients were treatment-naive and 11 to 12 were relapsed/refractory, while 17 to 18 had unmutated IGHV. Responses were partial in some 24 patients and complete in 2; after median about 70 months follow-up, about 14 stayed in remission and about 12 progressed. Longitudinal samples were obtainable from about 30% of the roughly 86 participants in the trial. Cryopreserved peripheral blood mononuclear cells were collected at three points: before therapy, at response, and at either sustained remission or disease progression. All remission and progressive disease samples were collected while patients were still receiving ibrutinib. On average, each sample yielded hundreds of thousands of productive templates and tens of thousands of productive rearrangements. Response samples were taken after a median of approximately a year on treatment, ranging from roughly 6 to 36 months.

Study-wide conclusions, independent of this receptor: Lymph node repertoires were not examined, and the timing of sampling was not matched between patients in sustained remission and those whose disease progressed. Clonality rose at ibrutinib response, remained stable during sustained remission, and dropped back toward baseline at progression. At baseline, clonality was higher than in age-matched healthy donors and showed a strong correlation with circulating CD8+ T-cell counts. Public clonotypes were rare and either shrank or stayed stable during treatment, and the rise in clonality at ibrutinib response reflected expansion of private clonotypes.

The time point label corresponds to: progressive disease on ibrutinib. Roughly 2.2 micrograms of genomic DNA were extracted from cryopreserved PBMCs for TCR beta library preparation. Longitudinal blood samples from CLL patients receiving ibrutinib monotherapy were subjected to high-throughput TCR beta sequencing. Patients were enrolled in a phase 2 open-label single-center ibrutinib monotherapy trial. The V gene is TRBV7-3 and the J gene is TRBJ2-2, with the D gene too uncertain to name. This specimen was PBMCs, taken at disease progression, from a patient treated with ibrutinib. This TCR came from a human donor with chronic lymphocytic leukemia. The nucleotides are TGTGCCAGCAGCTTCCTCGCAACCAACACCGGGGAGCTGTTTTTT. Protein translation: CASSFLATNTGELFF.